These 31 T cell receptor beta chains share one sample of origin, sequenced in a study of response to subunit inactivated influenza vaccine. TCRdb reprocessed the RT-PCR reads via MiXCR and lists one record per CDR3 protein. Of over 650,000 distinct CDR3 sequences detected, about 18% appear once; the ten largest clones hold approximately 11%. The input for sequencing was PBMCs from blood, taken more than 4 days after vaccination. The source of these receptors is a man aged 45-65 years who received an inactivated influenza vaccine.

This clonotype turned up a few times. The chain joins TRBV20-1 to TRBJ2-5, with D perhaps TRBD1 or TRBD2 (6 bases each). Germline values: CDR1 DFQATT, CDR2 SNEGSKA (reference sequence). V shed 0 bases and J shed 5 bases, with 16 bases lying between them. The CDR3 runs to 15 residues. Written as DNA, the CDR3 is TGCAGTGCTAGAGATGTGGGGGGCCGAGGGGAGACCCAGTACTTC. Translated, it gives CSARDVGGRGETQYF.

This clonotype was seen a handful of times. The rearrangement links TRBV29-1 to TRBJ2-1; 8 positions agree with TRBD1. With 4 bases clipped from V and 8 bases from J, the junction kept 16 bases outside the gene matches. The germline gives CDR1 SQVTM, CDR2 ANQGSEA. The length of the CDR3 is 16 residues. The CDR3 nucleotides are TGCAGCGTTGTTTACCCTCCCACAGGGGGTTCCGATGAGCAGTTCTTC. Its protein is CSVVYPPTGGSDEQFF.

J is TRBJ1-2 and V is TRBV4-3; D is unclear. This CDR3 region has 14 residues. Trimming shortened V by 0 bases and J by 8 bases, and 13 bases separated the two germline ends. Germline V gene sequence: CDR1 LGHNA, CDR2 YSLEER. The CDR3 DNA reads as TGCGCCAGCAGCCAAGATTGGAGGGAAGGAGGCTACACCTTC. It is translated as CASSQDWREGGYTF.

This clonotype was detected once. The rearrangement uses TRBV18 and TRBJ2-3; possible D gene TRBD1, 6 bases. The germline V and J ends were trimmed by 1 base and 5 bases, with 10 bases remaining between them. This CDR3 has 14 residues. Germline CDR1 is KGHSH and CDR2 is LQKENI. The chain's CDR3 is CASSPRTGRDTQYF. DNA for the CDR3: TGTGCCAGCTCACCACGCACAGGGAGAGATACGCAGTATTTT. Full variable domain (outside the CDR3, taken from reference TRBV18 and TRBJ2-3): NAGVMQNPRHLVRRRGQEARLRCSPMKGHSHVYWYRQLPEEGLKFMVYLQKENIIDESGMPKERFSAEFPKEGPSILRIQQVVRGDSAAYFCASSPRTGRDTQYFGPGTRLTVL.

The J gene is TRBJ1-4, the V gene TRBV5-1, with D perhaps matching TRBD1 (5 bases). Trimming took off 3 bases at V and 6 bases at J, with 18 bases between the two ends. The germline V gene encodes CDR1 SGHRS and CDR2 YFSETQ. The CDR3 is 16 residues long. This chain's CDR3 is CASSSLQVSAHEKLFF. CDR3 nucleotide sequence: TGCGCCAGCAGCTCATTACAGGTTTCGGCTCATGAAAAACTGTTTTTT.

This clonotype is medium-sized. DNA of the CDR3: TGTGCCAGCAGCGTAGAACTGTCAGGGGAGCTGTTTTTT. Translated: CASSVELSGELFF. The chain couples TRBV9 to TRBJ2-2; D is undetermined. Trimming left V 0 bases short and J 8 bases short, with 8 bases between. The V gene's germline CDR1 is SGDLS and CDR2 YYNGEE. The CDR3 is 13 amino acids. Full variable domain (rest looked up from reference TRBV9 and TRBJ2-2): DSGVTQTPKHLITATGQRVTLRCSPRSGDLSVYWYQQSLDQGLQFLIQYYNGEERAKGNILERFSAQQFPDLHSELNLSSLELGDSALYFCASSVELSGELFFGEGSRLTVL.

The J gene is TRBJ2-3, the V gene TRBV9, with D perhaps assigned TRBD1 or TRBD2 (5 bases each). V dropped 8 bases and J dropped 2 bases, with 12 bases sitting between them. Germline values: CDR1 SGDLS, CDR2 YYNGEE. The CDR3 covers 13 residues. For the CDR3, the DNA is TGTGCCAGTGAGGGACCGAACACAGATACGCAGTATTTT. Translation gives CASEGPNTDTQYF.

The V call is TRBV12-3 or TRBV12-4, the J call TRBJ1-3; the match to TRBD1 covers 8 bases. V lost 5 bases, J lost 6 bases, and 3 bases stayed unmatched. This CDR3 is built from 13 residues. The CDR3 loop is CASSPGGENTIYF. In DNA, the CDR3 is TGTGCCAGCAGTCCAGGGGGCGAAAACACCATATATTTT.

As to this clonotype: Its ends do not fully match the called genes, so a read error is possible. The rearrangement links TRBV20-1 to TRBJ2-3; D is possibly TRBD1 or TRBD2 (6 bases each). CDR1 is DFQATT and CDR2 is SNEGSKA in the germline V gene (reference sequence). CDR3 size: 13 residues. The CDR3 protein is CAVPGANTDTQYF. For the CDR3, the DNA is TGTGCGGTCCCGGGGGCGAACACAGATACGCAGTATTTT.

The chain uses TRBV14 and TRBJ2-7, with D perhaps TRBD1 (6 bases). The CDR3 sequence is 16 residues long. The ends were cut back, 3 bases at V and 9 bases at J, with 24 bases in the middle. Germline V lookup: CDR1 SGHDN, CDR2 FVKESK. DNA of the CDR3: TGTGCCAGCAGCCAGGAGCCCCTGGACAGTCCACGGGGGCAGTACTTC. Protein product: CASSQEPLDSPRGQYF.

This clonotype was observed a single time. The CDR3 bases are TGTGCCAGCACCCCTAGCGGGGGAGGAGGGGAGACCCAGTACTTC. Its translation: CASTPSGGGGETQYF. The chain is built from TRBV6-1 and TRBJ2-5; TRBD2 matches 10 bases. This CDR3 is 15 amino acids long. With V trimmed by 7 bases and J by 5 bases, 10 bases remained unmatched. Germline V gene data show CDR1 as MNHNS and CDR2 as SASEGT.

In its sample, this clonotype was seen a few times. This chain joins TRBV20-1 and TRBJ2-5, with TRBD2 matching 10 bases. The germline V gene encodes CDR1 DFQATT and CDR2 SNEGSKA (reference sequence). V shed 1 base and J 2 bases; nucleotides not matched to a gene: 10. The CDR3 has 17 residues. The CDR3 is CSARGVELAGMQETQYF. CDR3 nucleotides: TGCAGTGCTAGAGGGGTTGAACTAGCGGGGATGCAAGAGACCCAGTACTTC.

This clonotype occurred a few times. V is TRBV11-2 and J is TRBJ2-7, with 8 bases lining up with TRBD1. V was pared by 4 bases and J by 3 bases, with 5 bases of the junction left unmatched. CDR3 size: 14 residues. Germline V gene data show CDR1 as SGHAT and CDR2 as FQNNGV. CDR3 bases: TGTGCCAGCAGCTGGGACAGGCCCCTCTACGAGCAGTACTTC. Translated, it gives CASSWDRPLYEQYF.

The chain employs TRBV5-4 and TRBJ2-7; 8 bases are shared with TRBD2. Germline-derived CDR1 and CDR2 are SGHNT and YYREEE (reference sequence). V dropped 6 bases and J dropped 7; count of bases not matched to a gene: 12. The length of the CDR3 is 14 residues. The CDR3 DNA sequence: TGTGCCAGCACATTGGACGGGAGGGGGTATGAGCAGTACTTC. Translating it yields CASTLDGRGYEQYF.

This clonotype was found a few times. J is TRBJ2-3 and V is TRBV4-3; 14 bases agree with TRBD2. V trimming: 2 bases; J trimming: 2 bases; junction bases outside the gene matches: 6. The CDR3 spans 18 residues. CDR1 is LGHNA, CDR2 YSLEER, per germline. Written as DNA, the CDR3 is TGCGCCAGCAGCCAAACGCGACTAGCGGGAGGGAACACAGATACGCAGTATTTT. Translating gives CASSQTRLAGGNTDTQYF.

The table lists this clonotype with a few counts. V usage is TRBV20-1 and J usage is TRBJ1-1; D unresolved. Germline CDR1 and CDR2: DFQATT and SNEGSKA (reference sequence). The CDR3 extends over 14 amino acids. V was trimmed by 3 bases and J by 3 bases, leaving 14 bases between them. CDR3 DNA sequence: TGCAGTGCTAGTCGGTTAGGCTTCTACACTGAAGCTTTCTTT. This gives the protein CSASRLGFYTEAFF.

The chain has TRBV20-1 and TRBJ2-5; possible D gene TRBD2, 5 bases. V was pared by 2 bases and J by 2 bases, with 15 bases between. The germline V gene has CDR1 DFQATT and CDR2 SNEGSKA (reference sequence). The CDR3 is 15 amino acids. In nucleotides, the CDR3 is TGCAGTGCTAGATCAAGCAGAGGGTGGCAAGAGACCCAGTACTTC. This sequence encodes CSARSSRGWQETQYF.

In this sample, this clonotype turned up once. The conserved phenylalanine or tryptophan is not found at the CDR3 terminus, so this likely reflects a read error. The chain carries TRBV12-3 or TRBV12-4 and TRBJ2-1, with D possibly TRBD2 on 6 matching bases. The germline V and J ends were trimmed by 4 bases and 0 bases, with 10 bases remaining between them. The CDR3 length is 15 residues. CDR3 nucleotides: TGTGCCAGCAGTTCGGGGGTTAGCTCCTACAATGAGCAGTTCTCC. Encoded protein: CASSSGVSSYNEQFS.

The V and J genes are TRBV14 and TRBJ2-3, with no clear D. Germline V gene data show CDR1 as SGHDN and CDR2 as FVKESK. CDR3 size: 13 residues. Trimming cost V 1 base and J 6 bases, with 8 bases left between them. The CDR3 spells CASSQVFRDTQYF. DNA of the CDR3: TGTGCCAGCAGCCAAGTTTTTCGCGATACGCAGTATTTT.

In its sample, this clonotype was seen many times. The rearrangement joins TRBV10-3 to TRBJ2-5; D is ambiguous. The V gene's germline CDR1 is ENHRY and CDR2 SYGVKD. V shed 6 bases and J shed 1 base, with 6 bases lying between them. This CDR3 is 12 amino acids long. This CDR3 reads CAIRGLQETQYF. CDR3 DNA sequence: TGTGCCATCAGAGGGCTCCAAGAGACCCAGTACTTC.

The chain links TRBV20-1 to TRBJ1-2; possible D gene TRBD1, 5 bases. V was clipped by 3 bases and J by 0 bases, with 14 bases between them. Germline V gives CDR1 DFQATT, CDR2 SNEGSKA (reference sequence). The CDR3 length is 15 residues. The CDR3 region is CSASPPEGANYGYTF. As DNA, the CDR3 is TGCAGTGCTAGTCCCCCGGAAGGGGCTAACTATGGCTACACCTTC.

About this clonotype itself: One end of the junction is discordant with germline, which a read error may explain. This sequence joins TRBV5-5 and TRBJ2-4; D remains unclear. Germline-derived CDR1 and CDR2 are SGHKS and YYEKEE (reference sequence). The CDR3 runs to 16 residues. CDR3: CARSLFPLLAKNIQYF. CDR3 nucleotides: TGTGCCCGCAGCTTGTTCCCCCTCCTAGCCAAAAACATTCAGTACTTC.

The J gene is TRBJ2-5, the V gene TRBV9; the D gene is possibly TRBD2 (7 bases). The germline gives CDR1 SGDLS, CDR2 YYNGEE. Deletions cut 4 bases from V and 4 bases from J, with 23 bases between. The CDR3 runs 17 residues. The chain's CDR3 is CASSPGQGGGRGETQYF. The DNA of the CDR3 is TGTGCCAGCAGCCCAGGCCAGGGCGGGGGCAGAGGAGAGACCCAGTACTTC.

The rearrangement links TRBV20-1 to TRBJ2-3; D is undetermined. V was cut by 6 bases and J by 2 bases, with 12 bases left in between. The CDR3 consists of 13 residues. The germline V gene encodes CDR1 DFQATT and CDR2 SNEGSKA (reference sequence). CDR3 sequence reads: CSAFALYTDTQYF. DNA of the CDR3: TGCAGTGCCTTTGCCCTATACACAGATACGCAGTATTTT.

The rearrangement uses TRBV20-1 and TRBJ2-1; the D gene is possibly TRBD2 (6 bases). V lost 2 bases to trimming and J lost 2 bases, with 16 bases between them. Germline V gene lookup returns CDR1 DFQATT and CDR2 SNEGSKA (reference sequence). This CDR3 is built from 16 residues. The CDR3 DNA reads as TGCAGTGCTAGACGCTTAGGGGCGGGGCCCTACAATGAGCAGTTCTTC. Protein sequence: CSARRLGAGPYNEQFF.

The J gene is TRBJ2-7, the V gene TRBV7-2; the match to TRBD1 covers 7 bases. Unmatched junction bases numbered 4, after V lost 5 bases and J lost 0 bases. Germline-derived CDR1 and CDR2 are SGHTA and FQGNSA. The CDR3 covers 14 residues. CDR3 region: CASSMRQGSYEQYF. The CDR3 nucleotides are TGTGCCAGCAGCATGAGACAGGGCTCCTACGAGCAGTACTTC.

V gene TRBV11-2 combines with J gene TRBJ1-2, with 8 positions matching TRBD1. The CDR3 consists of 13 residues. The V gene end was trimmed by 1 base and the J gene end by 6 bases; junction bases not matched to a gene: 1. Per germline, CDR1 SGHAT and CDR2 FQNNGV. The CDR3 reads CASSLAGQDGYTF. CDR3 nucleotide sequence: TGTGCCAGCAGCTTAGCGGGACAGGATGGCTACACCTTC.

This clonotype was counted between two and nine times. This sequence joins TRBV6-5 and TRBJ2-7; the D is unclear. Trimming stripped 2 bases from V and 6 bases from J, with 11 bases between. Germline CDR1 reads MNHEY; CDR2 reads SVGAGI. CDR3 length: 13 residues. The CDR3 here is CASSYPPRVEQYF. Written as DNA, the CDR3 is TGTGCCAGCAGTTACCCCCCTCGTGTCGAGCAGTACTTC.

The gene calls are TRBV6-2 or TRBV6-3 and TRBJ2-2, with 8 bases matching TRBD1. The V gene's germline CDR1 is MNHEY and CDR2 SVGEGT. With 4 bases clipped from V and 4 bases from J, the junction kept 8 bases outside the gene matches. This CDR3 region has 16 residues. CDR3 sequence: CASSSDRGFTTGELFF. The CDR3 nucleotides read TGTGCCAGCAGTTCCGACAGGGGATTCACCACCGGGGAGCTGTTTTTT.

The rearrangement links TRBV20-1 to TRBJ2-3; 9 positions agree with TRBD2. The germline CDR1 and CDR2 sequences are DFQATT and SNEGSKA (reference sequence). There are 15 residues in the CDR3. Losses at the gene ends were 6 bases for V and 7 bases for J; bases not matched to a gene: 14. Here the CDR3 reads CSANQRGGGRNTQYF. CDR3 sequence (DNA): TGCAGTGCCAACCAACGCGGGGGGGGCCGAAATACGCAGTATTTT.

The rearrangement uses TRBV4-3 and TRBJ1-4, with D possibly TRBD1 on 6 matching bases. Germline CDR1 reads LGHNA; CDR2 reads YSLEER. The CDR3 runs 14 residues. Trimming cost V 2 bases and J 8 bases, with 12 bases left between them. Here the CDR3 reads CASSQKGQREKLFF. The CDR3 DNA reads as TGCGCCAGCAGCCAAAAGGGACAACGGGAAAAACTGTTTTTT.